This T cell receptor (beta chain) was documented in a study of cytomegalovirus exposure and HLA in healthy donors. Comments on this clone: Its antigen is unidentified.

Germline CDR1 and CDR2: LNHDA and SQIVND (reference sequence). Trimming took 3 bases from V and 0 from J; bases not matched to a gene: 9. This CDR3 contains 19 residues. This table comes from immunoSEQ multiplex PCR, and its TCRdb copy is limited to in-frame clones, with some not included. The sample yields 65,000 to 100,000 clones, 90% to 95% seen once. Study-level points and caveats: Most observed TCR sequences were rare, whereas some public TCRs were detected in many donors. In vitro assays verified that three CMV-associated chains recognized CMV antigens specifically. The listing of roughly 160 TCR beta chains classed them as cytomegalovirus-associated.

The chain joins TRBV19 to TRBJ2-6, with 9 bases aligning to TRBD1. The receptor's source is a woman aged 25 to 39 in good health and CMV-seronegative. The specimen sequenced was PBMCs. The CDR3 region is CASSMFRDRVDSGANVLTF. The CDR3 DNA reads TGTGCCAGTAGTATGTTCCGGGACAGGGTTGACTCTGGGGCCAACGTCCTGACTTTC.